This T cell receptor (beta chain) originates from a study of response to subunit inactivated influenza vaccine. This clonotype was picked up many times. Its specificity is unknown. Each CDR3 protein gets one entry after TCRdb re-called the RT-PCR reads with MiXCR. This table has around 250,000 distinct CDR3 sequences, 9% to 15% appearing once. The J segment lost 7 bases and the V segment lost 2 bases, leaving 4 bases of the junction unmatched. The CDR3 has 13 residues. Study findings and constraints: Authors suggested each seasonal flu vaccination may recruit only limited numbers of new T cells.

The specimen was non-naive T cells sorted from PBMCs, collected 14 to 15 days before vaccination. The origin of this receptor is a man in his fifties or sixties who received an inactivated influenza vaccine. The chain uses TRBV12-3 or TRBV12-4 and TRBJ1-1; 7 bases fit TRBD1. In nucleotides, the CDR3 is TGTGCCAGCAGTTTAAGGGGGCCCGGTGAAGCTTTCTTT. It codes for CASSLRGPGEAFF.